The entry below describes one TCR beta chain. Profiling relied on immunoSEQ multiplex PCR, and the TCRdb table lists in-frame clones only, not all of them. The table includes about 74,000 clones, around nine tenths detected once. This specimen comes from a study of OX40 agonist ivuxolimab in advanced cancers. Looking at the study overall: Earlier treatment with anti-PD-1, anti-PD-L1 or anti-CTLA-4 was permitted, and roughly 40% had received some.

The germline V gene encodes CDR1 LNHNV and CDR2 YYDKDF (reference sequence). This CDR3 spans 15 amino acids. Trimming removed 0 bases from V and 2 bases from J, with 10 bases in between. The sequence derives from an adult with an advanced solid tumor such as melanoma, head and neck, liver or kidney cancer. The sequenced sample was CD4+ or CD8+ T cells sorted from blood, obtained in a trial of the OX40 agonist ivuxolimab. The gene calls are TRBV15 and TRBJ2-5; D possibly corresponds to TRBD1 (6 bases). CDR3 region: CATSRDLGQQETQYF. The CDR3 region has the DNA TGTGCCACCAGCAGAGATTTAGGACAGCAAGAGACCCAGTACTTC.